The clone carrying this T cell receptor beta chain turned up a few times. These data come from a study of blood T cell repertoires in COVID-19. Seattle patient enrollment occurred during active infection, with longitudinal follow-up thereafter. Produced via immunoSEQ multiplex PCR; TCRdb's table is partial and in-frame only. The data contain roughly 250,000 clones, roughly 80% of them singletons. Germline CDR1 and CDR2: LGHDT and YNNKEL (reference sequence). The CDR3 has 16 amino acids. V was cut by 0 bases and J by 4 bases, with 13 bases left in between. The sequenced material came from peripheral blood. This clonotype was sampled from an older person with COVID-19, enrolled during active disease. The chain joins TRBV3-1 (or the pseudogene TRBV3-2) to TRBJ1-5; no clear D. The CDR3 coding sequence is TGTGCCAGCAGCCAAGATCTTCTGGGAGCTAATCAGCCCCAGCATTTT. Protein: CASSQDLLGANQPQHF.